This TCR beta chain was retrieved from a study of blood T cell repertoires in COVID-19. Study details: Both acute and convalescent COVID-19 samples were obtained from the United States, Italy and Spain. From T cells, B-cell-depleted T cells, or PBMCs came the material, which was cDNA or gDNA.

Trimming removed 6 bases from V and 2 bases from J, with 14 bases in between. The CDR3 totals 14 residues. Germline V CDR1 and CDR2: SGHKS, YYEKEE (reference sequence). Authors' data handling: Researchers report that nucleated cell counts were estimated from reference gene primer amplification. Only in-frame clones appear in the TCRdb table, and some are missing; sequencing was by immunoSEQ multiplex PCR. That table furnishes V, J and clone size, whereas the DNA furnished D and trimming. The table shows nearly 95,000 clones, with under 90% occurring only once. The TCR was taken from a human donor with active COVID-19. The donor label of this sample is uncertain. The chain carries TRBV5-5 and TRBJ2-5; D might be TRBD2 (6 bases). Sequencing was done on a sample of peripheral blood. CDR3 DNA: TGTGCCAGCACCCTCGGGGGTGGTCAAGAGACCCAGTACTTC. Translated: CASTLGGGQETQYF. Looking up the rest from reference TRBV5-5 and TRBJ2-5 gives the full variable domain: DAGVTQSPTHLIKTRGQQVTLRCSPISGHKSVSWYQQVLGQGPQFIFQYYEKEERGRGNFPDRFSARQFPNYSSELNVNALLLGDSALYLCASTLGGGQETQYFGPGTRLLVL.